These 17 T cell receptor beta chains originate from one sample sequenced in a study of T cells in Graves' hyperthyroidism and ophthalmopathy (dated by TCRdb to about 2019). Library method: multiplex PCR. The run used an Illumina HiSeq 2000. Amplification of TCR beta CDR3 regions was carried out from RNA transcripts. For the first round of RT-PCR on the TCR CDR3, the HTBI primer set was used together with the Qiagen OneStep RT-PCR kit. Clones were called with MiXCR by TCRdb after fastp trimmed the public reads at Q25, and only in-frame beta chains were retained. For every CDR3 protein sequence, its rows merge into one entry that carries the most common genes and DNA. For this sample there are about 52,000 distinct CDR3 sequences; 48% appear just once. Roughly 9.1% of the sample is taken by the ten largest. Source material: blood. These receptors came from a woman aged 45 to 65 with Graves' ophthalmopathy.

This CDR3 reads CASSLSPGTASYEQYF. The DNA for the CDR3 is TGTGCCAGCAGTTTATCCCCGGGGACAGCCTCCTACGAGCAGTACTTC. The V gene is TRBV7-9, the J gene TRBJ2-7; 7 positions match TRBD1. The J segment lost 0 bases and the V segment lost 6 bases, leaving 11 bases of the junction unmatched. Germline CDR1 and CDR2: SEHNR and FQNEAQ (reference sequence). The CDR3 has 16 amino acids.

V usage is TRBV20-1 and J usage is TRBJ2-1; D remains ambiguous. CDR1 is DFQATT and CDR2 is SNEGSKA in the germline V gene (reference sequence). Trimming cost V 0 bases and J 6 bases, with 9 bases left between them. CDR3 size: 13 residues. In DNA, the CDR3 is TGCAGTGCTAGAGATCGGTACGCCAATGAGCAGTTCTTC. This encodes CSARDRYANEQFF.

In the case of this clonotype: The CDR3 does not end in the conserved phenylalanine or tryptophan, so this is likely a read error. V and J are TRBV9 and TRBJ2-6; the D gene is possibly TRBD2 (6 bases). Trimming cost V 2 bases and J 0 bases, with 15 bases left between them. Germline V lookup: CDR1 SGDLS, CDR2 YYNGEE. This CDR3 comprises 18 residues. The DNA for the CDR3 is TGTGCCAGCAGCGTTTCGGGGCAGGGACTCTCTGGGGCCAACGTCCTGACTGTC. Encoded protein: CASSVSGQGLSGANVLTV.

In its sample, this clonotype was seen many times. The rearrangement uses TRBV20-1 and TRBJ2-4; TRBD2 matches at 12 bases. Germline V CDR1 and CDR2: DFQATT, SNEGSKA (reference sequence). Unmatched junction bases numbered 6, after V lost 7 bases and J lost 5 bases. The CDR3 runs to 14 residues. The CDR3 nucleotides are TGCAGTGTTCTAGCGGGGGGGCTTGAAAACATTCAGTACTTC. This gives the protein CSVLAGGLENIQYF.

This clonotype was seen many times. V and J are TRBV6-6 and TRBJ1-5; TRBD1 is a possible D gene (5 bases). Between the trimmed V and J ends, which lost 2 bases and 2 bases, there was a span of 13 bases. Germline V CDR1 and CDR2: MNHNY, SVGAGI (reference sequence). This CDR3 is 16 amino acids long. For the CDR3, the DNA is TGTGCCAGCAGTTACGTGAGGGGCGCGGGCAATCAGCCCCAGCATTTT. It encodes CASSYVRGAGNQPQHF.

This clonotype turned up a few times. A much larger clone lies one base from this, so it may be a read error. The CDR3 ends on some other residue instead of the conserved phenylalanine or tryptophan, so this is likely a read error. The chain has TRBV6-1 and TRBJ2-2; D ambiguous. The CDR3 spans 13 residues. The germline V gene has CDR1 MNHNS and CDR2 SASEGT. The V end lost 5 bases, the J end lost 2 bases, and 6 bases lay between the germline ends. DNA for the CDR3: TGTGCCAGCAGTAACGGAAACACCGGGGAGCTGTTTTCT. Residues: CASSNGNTGELFS.

This sequence joins TRBV14 and TRBJ2-2; TRBD2 agrees at 7 bases. V was clipped by 2 bases and J by 4 bases; unmatched bases: 10. Germline V gene lookup returns CDR1 SGHDN and CDR2 FVKESK. This CDR3 has 17 residues. The chain's CDR3 is CASSQLAVGPRTGELFF. The CDR3 nucleotides are TGTGCCAGCAGCCAACTAGCGGTAGGGCCGCGCACCGGGGAGCTGTTTTTT. Based on the CDR3 plus reference TRBV14 and TRBJ2-2, the full variable domain is EAGVTQFPSHSVIEKGQTVTLRCDPISGHDNLYWYRRVMGKEIKFLLHFVKESKQDESGMPNNRFLAERTGGTYSTLKVQPAELEDSGVYFCASSQLAVGPRTGELFFGEGSRLTVL.

This clonotype was counted many times. The chain carries TRBV6-5 and TRBJ2-7, with 7 nucleotides matching TRBD2. The CDR3 length is 12 residues. CDR1 is MNHEY and CDR2 is SVGAGI in the germline V gene. The trim removed 7 bases at V and 7 bases at J, leaving 7 bases unmatched. The CDR3 DNA reads as TGTGCCAGCACGGGGTGGGGGGGTGAGCAGTACTTC. Its translation: CASTGWGGEQYF.

V and J are TRBV10-1 and TRBJ2-7; 7 bases line up with TRBD1. CDR1 and CDR2 (germline): WNHNN, SYGVQD (reference sequence). CDR3 size: 16 residues. The V gene end was trimmed by 5 bases and the J gene end by 2 bases; junction bases not matched to a gene: 12. CDR3 nucleotides: TGCGCCAGCAGTCGAAACCTACAGGGGCCAACCTACGAGCAGTACTTC. Translating gives CASSRNLQGPTYEQYF.

On this clonotype itself: Its ends do not fully match the called genes, so a read error is possible. J is TRBJ2-1 and V is TRBV7-9, with 8 positions matching TRBD2. The germline V gene has CDR1 SEHNR and CDR2 FQNEAQ (reference sequence). The length of the CDR3 is 16 residues. In DNA form, the CDR3 reads TGTGCCAGCAGCTTCGGGAGCGGGGGTCTCTACAGCGAGCGGTTCTTC. It codes for CASSFGSGGLYSERFF.

With respect to this clonotype: A read error may explain this, as a much larger clone is one base away. The CDR3 here is CASRPRNRLNTEASF. The CDR3 coding sequence is TGTGCCAGCAGACCCCGGAACAGATTGAACACTGAAGCTTCCTTT. The chain links TRBV7-9 to TRBJ1-1; no clear D gene. Germline V gene lookup returns CDR1 SEHNR and CDR2 FQNEAQ (reference sequence). CDR3 length: 15 residues. The whole variable domain, filled in from reference TRBV7-9 and TRBJ1-1, reads DTGVSQNPRHKITKRGQNVTFRCDPISEHNRLYWYRQTLGQGPEFLTYFQNEAQLEKSRLLSDRFSAERPKGSFSTLEIQRTEQGDSAMYLCASRPRNRLNTEASFGQGTRLTVV.

A few counts support this clonotype. The junction differs from germline at one of its ends, possibly a read error. The genes are TRBV7-9 and TRBJ2-7; weak D call: TRBD2 (5 bases). Germline values: CDR1 SEHNR, CDR2 FQNEAQ (reference sequence). The CDR3 totals 11 residues. CDR3 sequence: CASSLAGEQHF. CDR3 coding DNA: TGTGCCAGCAGCTTGGCCGGGGAGCAGCACTTC.

The CDR3 DNA sequence: TGTGCCATCAGTGAAGTAGGGAATGAGCAGTATTTT. Its protein is CAISEVGNEQYF. The gene calls are TRBV10-3 and TRBJ2-3, with D unresolved. The CDR3 consists of 12 residues. V dropped 3 bases and J dropped 11 bases, with 12 bases sitting between them. Germline V gives CDR1 ENHRY, CDR2 SYGVKD.

This clonotype came up many times. V usage is TRBV4-3 and J usage is TRBJ2-1; 13 nucleotides agree with TRBD2. Germline CDR1 LGHNA, CDR2 YSLEER. CDR3 size: 15 residues. V was clipped by 4 bases and J by 7 bases; unmatched bases: 4. CDR3 coding DNA: TGCGCCAGCAGCCGCGGACTAGCGGGGGAGAATGAGCAGTTCTTC. Translated, it gives CASSRGLAGENEQFF.

V is TRBV20-1 and J is TRBJ2-7; no reliable D call. Trimming stripped 1 base from V and 5 bases from J, with 12 bases between. The CDR3 totals 13 residues. Germline CDR1 reads DFQATT; CDR2 reads SNEGSKA (reference sequence). The CDR3 bases are TGCAGTGCTAGAGCGCCGGGTGGCCACGAGCAGTACTTC. It codes for CSARAPGGHEQYF.

The V call is TRBV7-8, the J call TRBJ2-5; TRBD2 might be the D (5 bases). Looked up from germline, CDR1 is SGHVS and CDR2 is FQNEAQ. The CDR3 is 12 amino acids. V gave up 5 bases and J gave up 5 bases, with 9 bases separating them. CDR3 sequence (DNA): TGTGCCAGCAGCGCCGGCGGGGAGACCCAGTACTTC. Translating gives CASSAGGETQYF.

This clonotype was recorded many times. The chain carries TRBV19 and TRBJ2-7, with 8 nucleotides matching TRBD1. In germline, CDR1 is LNHDA, CDR2 SQIVND (reference sequence). Unmatched junction bases numbered 9, after V lost 5 bases and J lost 6 bases. The CDR3 is 14 residues long. CDR3 DNA: TGTGCCAGTAGTCTGGGGGCAGGGGGCGTCGAGCAGTACTTC. Amino acids: CASSLGAGGVEQYF.